The sequence of this T cell receptor (beta chain) was determined in a study of cytomegalovirus exposure and HLA in healthy donors. General observations from the study: High sensitivity and specificity were reportedly achieved when the classifier diagnosed cytomegalovirus status.

V lost 6 bases to trimming and J lost 2 bases; unmatched junction nucleotides: 4. The CDR3 sequence is 14 residues long. CDR1 is SGHRS, CDR2 YFSETQ, per germline. Vbeta (60) and Jbeta (13) primers were used in the PCR. Measured with immunoSEQ multiplex PCR; TCRdb has only the in-frame clones, and not every one. The sample includes about 210,000 clones, 82% of them seen just once. Regarding this clone: The antigen is undetermined.

The donors gave bone marrow, and they were healthy. The rearrangement uses TRBV5-1 and TRBJ2-7; 11 positions agree with TRBD2. The sequencing input was PBMCs. The sequence derives from a middle-aged man in good health and CMV-seropositive. The CDR3 bases are TGCGCCAGCACGGCACTAGCGGGAGCCTACGAGCAGTACGTC. It yields the protein CASTALAGAYEQYV.